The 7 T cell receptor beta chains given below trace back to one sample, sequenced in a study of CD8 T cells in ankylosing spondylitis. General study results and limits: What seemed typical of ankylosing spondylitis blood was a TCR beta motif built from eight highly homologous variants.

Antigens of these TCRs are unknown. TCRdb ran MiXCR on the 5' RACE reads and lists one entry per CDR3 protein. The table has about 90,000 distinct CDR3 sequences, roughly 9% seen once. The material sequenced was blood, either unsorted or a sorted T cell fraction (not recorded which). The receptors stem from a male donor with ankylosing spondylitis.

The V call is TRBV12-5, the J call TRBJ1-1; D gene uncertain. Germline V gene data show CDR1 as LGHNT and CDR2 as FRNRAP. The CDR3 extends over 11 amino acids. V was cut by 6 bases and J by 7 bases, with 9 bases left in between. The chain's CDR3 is CASGPPGEAFF. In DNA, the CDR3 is TGTGCTAGTGGCCCGCCTGGTGAAGCTTTCTTT.

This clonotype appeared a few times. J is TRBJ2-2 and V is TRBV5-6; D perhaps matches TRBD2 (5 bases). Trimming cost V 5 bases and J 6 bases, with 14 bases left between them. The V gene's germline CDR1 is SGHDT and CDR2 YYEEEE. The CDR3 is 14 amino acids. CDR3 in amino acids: CASSAEQEAGELFF. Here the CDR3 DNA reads TGTGCCAGCAGTGCTGAGCAGGAGGCCGGGGAGCTGTTTTTT. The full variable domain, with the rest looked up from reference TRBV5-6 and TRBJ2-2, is DAGVTQSPTHLIKTRGQQVTLRCSPKSGHDTVSWYQQALGQGPQFIFQYYEEEERQRGNFPDRFSGHQFPNYSSELNVNALLLGDSALYLCASSAEQEAGELFFGEGSRLTVL.

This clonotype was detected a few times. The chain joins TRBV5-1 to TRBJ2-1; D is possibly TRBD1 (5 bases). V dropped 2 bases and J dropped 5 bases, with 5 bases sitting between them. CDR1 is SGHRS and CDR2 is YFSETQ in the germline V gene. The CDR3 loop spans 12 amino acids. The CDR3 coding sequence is TGCGCCAGCAGCTTCAGGGACAATGAGCAGTTCTTC. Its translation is CASSFRDNEQFF.

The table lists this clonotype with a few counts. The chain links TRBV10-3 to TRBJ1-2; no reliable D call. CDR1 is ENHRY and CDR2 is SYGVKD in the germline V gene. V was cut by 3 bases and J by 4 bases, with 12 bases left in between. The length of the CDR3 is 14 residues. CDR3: CAISEGGRIYGYTF. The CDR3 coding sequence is TGTGCCATCAGTGAAGGCGGCCGGATCTATGGCTACACCTTC.

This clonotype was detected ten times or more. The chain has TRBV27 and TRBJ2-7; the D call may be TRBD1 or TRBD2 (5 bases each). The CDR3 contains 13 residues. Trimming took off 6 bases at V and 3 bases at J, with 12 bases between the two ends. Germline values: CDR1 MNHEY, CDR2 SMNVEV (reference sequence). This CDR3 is CASSLAGGYEQYV. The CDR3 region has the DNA TGTGCCAGCAGCTTGGCTGGGGGCTACGAGCAGTACGTC.

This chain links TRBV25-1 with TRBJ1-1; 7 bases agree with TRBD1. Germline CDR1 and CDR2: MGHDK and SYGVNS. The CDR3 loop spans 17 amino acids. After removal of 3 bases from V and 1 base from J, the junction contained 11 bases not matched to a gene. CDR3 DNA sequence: TGTGCCAGCAGTGACTCAGGGTCGGGACAGCCGAACACTGAAGCTTTCTTT. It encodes CASSDSGSGQPNTEAFF. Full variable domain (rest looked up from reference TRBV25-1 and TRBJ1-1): EADIYQTPRYLVIGTGKKITLECSQTMGHDKMYWYQQDPGMELHLIHYSYGVNSTEKGDLSSESTVSRIRTEHFPLTLESARPSHTSQYLCASSDSGSGQPNTEAFFGQGTRLTVV.

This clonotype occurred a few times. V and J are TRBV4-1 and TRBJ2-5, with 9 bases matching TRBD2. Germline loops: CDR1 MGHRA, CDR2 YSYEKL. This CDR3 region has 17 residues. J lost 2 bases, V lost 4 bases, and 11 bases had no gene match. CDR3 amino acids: CASSPSEASGIQETQYF. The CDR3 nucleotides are TGCGCCAGCAGCCCCAGCGAGGCTAGCGGGATTCAAGAGACCCAGTACTTC.